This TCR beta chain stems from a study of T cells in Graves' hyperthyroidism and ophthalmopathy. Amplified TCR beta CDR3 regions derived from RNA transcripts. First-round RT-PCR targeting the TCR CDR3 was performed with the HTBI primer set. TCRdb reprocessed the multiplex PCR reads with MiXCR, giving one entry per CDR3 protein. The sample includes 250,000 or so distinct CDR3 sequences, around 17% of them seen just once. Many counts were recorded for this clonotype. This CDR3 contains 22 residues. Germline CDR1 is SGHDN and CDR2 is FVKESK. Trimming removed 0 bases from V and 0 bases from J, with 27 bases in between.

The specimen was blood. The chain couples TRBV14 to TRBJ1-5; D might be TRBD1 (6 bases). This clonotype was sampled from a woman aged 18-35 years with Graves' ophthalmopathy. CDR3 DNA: TGTGCCAGCAGCCAAGATCTGGGTAGTAGTGCGGGGGGCCCAGTTAGCAATCAGCCCCAGCATTTT. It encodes CASSQDLGSSAGGPVSNQPQHF.